This is a list of T cell receptor beta chains from one sample in a study of vaccination and CD4 T cells after COVID-19. These receptors are not linked to any known antigen. A single record per CDR3 protein comes from TCRdb applying MiXCR to the PCR reads. The repertoire has some 15,000 distinct CDR3 sequences, 60% to 80% of them found once; the top ten carry 12%. The specimen sequenced was CD4+ T cells from blood, cultured in vitro. The receptor source for this set is a human donor who had recovered from COVID-19. CDR3s include the opening cysteine and the closing phenylalanine or tryptophan. D genes are given only for firm matches. A clone size is listed for some rows: how often the clone was seen (once, few, many), or a class if it is expanded.

D: TRBD1; V: TRBV10-1; size: -; J: TRBJ2-3; CDR3: CASSEGTGWGTDTQYF; DNA: TGCGCCAGCAGTGAAGGGACAGGGTGGGGCACAGATACGCAGTATTTT
D: -; V: TRBV6-1; size: -; J: TRBJ2-3; CDR3: CASSRGFTDTQYF; DNA: TGTGCCAGCAGCCGGGGGTTTACAGATACGCAGTATTTT
D: -; V: TRBV5-4; size: once; J: TRBJ1-2; CDR3: CASSLEEGIGYGYTF; DNA: TGTGCCAGCAGCTTGGAGGAGGGAATTGGCTATGGCTACACCTTC
D: -; V: TRBV7-9; size: -; J: TRBJ1-2; CDR3: CASSWGDYGYTF; DNA: TGCGCCAGCAGCTGGGGGGACTATGGCTACACCTTC
D: TRBD1; V: TRBV20-1; size: -; J: TRBJ2-4; CDR3: CSARERTGGNIQYF; DNA: TGCAGTGCTAGAGAACGGACAGGAGGAAACATTCAGTACTTC
D: -; V: TRBV28; size: -; J: TRBJ2-3; CDR3: CASSSGASDTQYF; DNA: TGTGCCAGCAGTTCAGGGGCCTCAGATACGCAGTATTTT
D: -; V: TRBV20-1; size: -; J: TRBJ1-1; CDR3: CSARDRRVLTEAFF; DNA: TGCAGTGCTAGAGATCGGCGGGTTCTGACTGAAGCTTTCTTT
D: TRBD1; V: TRBV20-1; size: few; J: TRBJ1-2; CDR3: CSAGSGTGPSFNYGYTF; DNA: TGCAGTGCTGGGTCCGGGACAGGGCCCTCCTTTAACTATGGCTACACCTTC
D: -; V: TRBV27; size: once; J: TRBJ2-1; CDR3: CASSLHYENEQFF; DNA: TGTGCCAGCAGTCTCCACTACGAGAATGAGCAGTTCTTC
D: -; V: TRBV5-1; size: -; J: TRBJ2-5; CDR3: CASSSGAGPQETQYF; DNA: TGCGCCAGCAGCTCTGGGGCGGGGCCCCAAGAGACCCAGTACTTC
D: -; V: TRBV18; size: -; J: TRBJ1-1; CDR3: CASSSTANTEAFF; DNA: TGTGCCAGCTCAAGCACAGCGAACACTGAAGCTTTCTTT
D: -; V: TRBV20-1; size: few; J: TRBJ1-5; CDR3: CSARDFRRYSNQPQHF; DNA: TGCAGTGCTAGAGATTTCCGACGGTATAGTAATCAGCCCCAGCATTTT
D: TRBD1; V: TRBV7-9; size: -; J: TRBJ2-7; CDR3: CASSSRTGAYEQYF; DNA: TGTGCCAGCAGCTCGAGGACAGGAGCCTACGAGCAGTACTTC
D: -; V: TRBV6-1; size: -; J: TRBJ1-6; CDR3: CASSSDRTNSPLHF; DNA: TGTGCCAGCAGTAGCGACAGGACAAATTCACCCCTCCACTTT
D: -; V: TRBV6-1; size: -; J: TRBJ2-7; CDR3: CASMRGLYEQYF; DNA: TGTGCCAGCATGCGGGGGCTCTACGAGCAGTACTTC
D: -; V: TRBV2; size: few; J: TRBJ1-1; CDR3: CASRRDGGWTEAFF; DNA: TGTGCCAGCAGGAGGGACGGGGGCTGGACTGAAGCTTTCTTT
D: -; V: TRBV7-9; size: -; J: TRBJ2-3; CDR3: CASSSFQGNTQYF; DNA: TGTGCCAGCAGCTCCTTCCAGGGGAATACGCAGTATTTT
D: -; V: TRBV11-2; size: -; J: TRBJ1-2; CDR3: CASSLDWDYGYTF; DNA: TGTGCCAGCAGCTTAGACTGGGACTATGGCTACACCTTC
D: -; V: TRBV25-1; size: -; J: TRBJ1-1; CDR3: CASSELAGGDTEAFF; DNA: TGTGCCAGCAGTGAACTGGCAGGTGGGGACACTGAAGCTTTCTTT
D: -; V: TRBV19; size: -; J: TRBJ1-1; CDR3: CASSIGTQNTEAFF; DNA: TGTGCCAGTAGTATCGGCACCCAGAACACTGAAGCTTTCTTT
D: -; V: TRBV6-1; size: -; J: TRBJ1-5; CDR3: CASRADSNQPQHF; DNA: TGTGCCAGCAGGGCGGATAGCAATCAGCCCCAGCATTTT
D: TRBD2; V: TRBV7-2; size: -; J: TRBJ2-2; CDR3: CASSSQAGGGTGELFF; DNA: TGTGCCAGCAGCTCCCAAGCGGGAGGGGGGACCGGGGAGCTGTTTTTT
D: TRBD1; V: TRBV11-3; size: once; J: TRBJ2-1; CDR3: CASSQGEYNEQFF; DNA: TGTGCCAGCAGCCAGGGGGAATACAATGAGCAGTTCTTC
D: TRBD2; V: TRBV27; size: -; J: TRBJ2-5; CDR3: CASSLRAGVVQETQYF; DNA: TGTGCCAGCAGTTTGCGAGCGGGAGTCGTCCAAGAGACCCAGTACTTC
D: TRBD1; V: TRBV19; size: -; J: TRBJ2-5; CDR3: CASSTTGVGETQYF; DNA: TGTGCCAGTAGTACAACAGGGGTAGGGGAGACCCAGTACTTC
D: -; V: TRBV28; size: -; J: TRBJ2-7; CDR3: CASSPPTYEQYF; DNA: TGTGCCAGCAGTCCTCCGACTTACGAGCAGTACTTC
D: -; V: TRBV6-1; size: few; J: TRBJ2-5; CDR3: CASSEAVGDRETQYF; DNA: TGTGCCAGCAGTGAAGCGGTTGGGGACCGAGAGACCCAGTACTTC
D: -; V: TRBV11-3; size: -; J: TRBJ2-3; CDR3: CASSLPSGDTDTQYF; DNA: TGTGCCAGCAGCCTCCCCTCAGGTGATACAGATACGCAGTATTTT
D: TRBD2; V: TRBV15; size: few; J: TRBJ2-5; CDR3: CATSRARTSQETQYF; DNA: TGTGCCACCAGCAGAGCCCGGACTAGCCAAGAGACCCAGTACTTC
D: TRBD1; V: TRBV29-1; size: -; J: TRBJ2-3; CDR3: CSVLGGTGESTDTQYF; DNA: TGCAGCGTCCTGGGTGGGACAGGGGAAAGCACAGATACGCAGTATTTT
D: -; V: TRBV27; size: -; J: TRBJ1-1; CDR3: CASSFSTAGEAFF; DNA: TGTGCCAGCAGTTTTTCGACTGCTGGTGAAGCTTTCTTT
D: -; V: TRBV6-1; size: -; J: TRBJ1-5; CDR3: CASTLFLSNQPQHF; DNA: TGTGCCAGTACTCTTTTCCTAAGCAATCAGCCCCAGCATTTT
D: TRBD2; V: TRBV9; size: -; J: TRBJ2-5; CDR3: CASSMGLAGANVETQYF; DNA: TGTGCCAGCAGCATGGGACTAGCGGGGGCCAATGTCGAGACCCAGTACTTC
D: TRBD1; V: TRBV7-3; size: -; J: TRBJ1-1; CDR3: CASSTRQGAPTEAFF; DNA: TGTGCCAGCAGCACCCGACAGGGGGCGCCCACTGAAGCTTTCTTT
D: -; V: TRBV7-9; size: -; J: TRBJ2-1; CDR3: CASSLVVISYEQFF; DNA: TGTGCCAGCAGCTTAGTGGTGATCTCATATGAGCAGTTCTTC
D: -; V: TRBV6-4; size: -; J: TRBJ1-2; CDR3: CASSDSRGTRGYTF; DNA: TGTGCCAGCAGTGACTCTCGGGGGACGAGAGGCTACACCTTC
D: -; V: TRBV14; size: few; J: TRBJ2-3; CDR3: CASSQGRDTQYF; DNA: TGTGCCAGCAGCCAAGGGCGGGATACGCAGTATTTT
D: TRBD2; V: TRBV6-2/TRBV6-3; size: -; J: TRBJ2-7; CDR3: CASSPPQRGFSYEQYF; DNA: TGTGCCAGCAGCCCCCCCCAGCGGGGTTTCTCCTACGAGCAGTACTTC
D: TRBD1; V: TRBV5-6; size: -; J: TRBJ1-2; CDR3: CASSWTGEGYTF; DNA: TGTGCCAGCAGCTGGACAGGGGAGGGCTACACCTTC
D: -; V: TRBV6-1; size: -; J: TRBJ2-7; CDR3: CASRSTGLAYEQYF; DNA: TGTGCCAGCAGATCCACAGGGCTCGCCTACGAGCAGTACTTC
D: -; V: TRBV11-2; size: -; J: TRBJ2-3; CDR3: CASSLSATDTQYF; DNA: TGTGCCAGCAGCTTAAGTGCGACAGATACGCAGTATTTT
D: -; V: TRBV5-1; size: -; J: TRBJ1-1; CDR3: CASSIGHPNTEAFF; DNA: TGCGCCAGCAGCATAGGACACCCGAACACTGAAGCTTTCTTT
D: -; V: TRBV5-1; size: -; J: TRBJ2-5; CDR3: CASSSGGQLGKETQYF; DNA: TGCGCCAGCAGCTCGGGCGGACAGTTAGGAAAAGAGACCCAGTACTTC
D: TRBD2; V: TRBV11-1; size: once; J: TRBJ2-3; CDR3: CASSFPSLAGGVGPGTDTQYF; DNA: TGTGCCAGCAGCTTCCCATCACTAGCGGGAGGTGTTGGTCCTGGCACAGATACGCAGTATTTT
D: TRBD1; V: TRBV20-1; size: few; J: TRBJ2-2; CDR3: CSVKTGVRGDTGELFF; DNA: TGCAGTGTTAAGACAGGGGTAAGAGGAGACACCGGGGAGCTGTTTTTT
D: -; V: TRBV10-3; size: -; J: TRBJ1-1; CDR3: CAISERGIEAFF; DNA: TGTGCCATCAGTGAGCGGGGAATAGAAGCTTTCTTT
D: TRBD1; V: TRBV24-1; size: few; J: TRBJ2-1; CDR3: CATSDHEQGRPADEQFF; DNA: TGTGCCACCAGTGACCACGAACAGGGGCGCCCGGCTGATGAGCAGTTCTTC
D: -; V: TRBV2; size: few; J: TRBJ1-6; CDR3: CASSWQGNNSPLHF; DNA: TGTGCCAGCAGTTGGCAGGGTAATAATTCACCCCTCCACTTT
D: -; V: TRBV6-2/TRBV6-3; size: -; J: TRBJ1-2; CDR3: CASSYSGYYGYTF; DNA: TGTGCCAGCAGTTATTCGGGGTACTATGGCTACACCTTC
D: -; V: TRBV20-1; size: few; J: TRBJ1-1; CDR3: CSAPTPNGFLAFF; DNA: TGCAGTGCCCCCACTCCGAACGGGTTTTTAGCTTTCTTT
D: -; V: TRBV20-1; size: -; J: TRBJ1-5; CDR3: CSASAGGDQPQHF; DNA: TGCAGTGCTAGTGCGGGGGGCGACCAGCCCCAGCATTTT
D: TRBD1; V: TRBV4-1; size: -; J: TRBJ2-5; CDR3: CASSQTGTAQETQYF; DNA: TGCGCCAGCAGCCAAACCGGGACAGCACAAGAGACCCAGTACTTC
D: -; V: TRBV6-2/TRBV6-3; size: -; J: TRBJ2-3; CDR3: CASSYGRSTDTQYF; DNA: TGTGCCAGCAGTTACGGGCGGAGCACAGATACGCAGTATTTT
D: TRBD1; V: TRBV7-2; size: few; J: TRBJ2-1; CDR3: CASTTGQGYNEQFF; DNA: TGTGCCAGCACCACGGGACAGGGTTACAATGAGCAGTTCTTC
D: TRBD1; V: TRBV6-5; size: -; J: TRBJ2-5; CDR3: CASSSYSPATGTQETQYF; DNA: TGTGCCAGCAGTTCCTACTCCCCCGCGACAGGGACACAAGAGACCCAGTACTTC